This T cell receptor beta chain was captured in a study of OX40 agonist ivuxolimab in advanced cancers. Whole-study context: The study treated patients with ivuxolimab, an agonistic anti-OX40 (CD134) antibody.

The ends lost 3 bases at V and 5 bases at J; junction bases unmatched: 2. The CDR3 totals 13 residues. Germline V CDR1 and CDR2: SQVTM, ANQGSEA. Generated by immunoSEQ multiplex PCR, the TCRdb table keeps only in-frame clones and is missing some. In the table there are approximately 65,000 clones, around 90% of which are singletons. The starting material was CD4+ or CD8+ T cells sorted from blood, obtained in a trial of the OX40 agonist ivuxolimab. The chain is built from TRBV29-1 and TRBJ2-1, with 9 bases matching TRBD2. This TCR was sampled from an adult with an advanced solid tumor such as melanoma, head and neck, liver or kidney cancer. Written as DNA, the CDR3 is TGCAGCGTTGATGCTAGCGGGGACAATGAGCAGTTCTTC. This codes for CSVDASGDNEQFF.